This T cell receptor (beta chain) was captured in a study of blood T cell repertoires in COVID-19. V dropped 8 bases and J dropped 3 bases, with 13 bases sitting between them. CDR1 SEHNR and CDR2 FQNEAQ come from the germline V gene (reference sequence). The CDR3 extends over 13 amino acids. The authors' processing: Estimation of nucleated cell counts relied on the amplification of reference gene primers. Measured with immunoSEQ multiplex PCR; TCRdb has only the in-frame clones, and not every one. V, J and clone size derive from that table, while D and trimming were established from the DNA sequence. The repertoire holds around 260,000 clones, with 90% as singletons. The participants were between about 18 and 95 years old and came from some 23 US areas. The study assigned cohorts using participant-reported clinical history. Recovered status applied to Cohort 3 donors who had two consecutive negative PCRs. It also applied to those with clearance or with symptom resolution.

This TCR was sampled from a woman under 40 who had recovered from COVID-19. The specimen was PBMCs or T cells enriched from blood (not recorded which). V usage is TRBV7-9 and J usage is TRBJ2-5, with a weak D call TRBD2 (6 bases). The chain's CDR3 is CASGRDLEETQYF. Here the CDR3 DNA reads TGTGCCAGCGGCCGGGACTTGGAAGAGACCCAGTACTTC. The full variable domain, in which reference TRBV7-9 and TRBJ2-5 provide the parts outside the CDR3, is DTGVSQNPRHKITKRGQNVTFRCDPISEHNRLYWYRQTLGQGPEFLTYFQNEAQLEKSRLLSDRFSAERPKGSFSTLEIQRTEQGDSAMYLCASGRDLEETQYFGPGTRLLVL.